The sequence of this T cell receptor beta chain was determined in a study of T cells in Graves' hyperthyroidism and ophthalmopathy. Graves' hyperthyroidism was deemed stable absent ophthalmopathy progression within 18 months. Points on this clonotype: Its cognate antigen is unknown.

The study's findings and limits: Stable hyperthyroidism was told apart from ophthalmopathy by a model built on 13 V-J features.

CDR3 size: 18 residues. The J segment lost 7 bases and the V segment lost 3 bases, leaving 15 bases of the junction unmatched. The germline V gene has CDR1 KGHDR and CDR2 SFDVKD. Amplification of TCR beta CDR3 regions was performed using RNA transcripts as template. Researchers ran a first-round RT-PCR on the TCR CDR3 using the HTBI primer set. TCRdb re-analysed the multiplex PCR reads in MiXCR, keeping a single row per CDR3 protein. The table shows some 510,000 distinct CDR3 sequences, with approximately 44% occurring only once. Sequenced: peripheral blood or thyroid tissue (not recorded which). The TCR comes from a woman under 30 with Graves' hyperthyroidism. This chain links TRBV24-1 with TRBJ1-5; 9 nucleotides agree with TRBD1. The CDR3 DNA sequence: TGTGCCACCAGTGATAATTTCATTGAACAGGGGGCCGGGCAGCCCCAGCATTTT. It specifies CATSDNFIEQGAGQPQHF.